The source of this T cell receptor beta chain is a study of blood T cells in healthy people across ages. V lost 4 bases and J lost 5; bases outside the gene matches: 3. The CDR3 covers 16 residues. Germline V gene lookup returns CDR1 ENHRY and CDR2 SYGVKD. A second PCR of about 6 to 12 cycles used a sample-barcoded 5' primer and a J-beta primer mix. Using its own MiXCR run on the 5' RACE reads, TCRdb lists one record per CDR3 protein. The sample comprises roughly 860,000 distinct CDR3 sequences, about 62% of which are singletons, and roughly 25% rests with the top ten. This chain joins TRBV10-3 and TRBJ1-6; TRBD1 aligns across 12 bases. This sequence was found in a man younger than 40 in good health. Sequences were obtained from blood. This chain's CDR3 is CAISAGTGGHNSPLHF. The CDR3 DNA is TGTGCCATCAGTGCCGGGACAGGGGGCCATAATTCACCCCTCCACTTT.